This T cell receptor (beta chain) was recovered during a study of HIV-infected patients and healthy controls. Turning to this clonotype: Its antigen is not known.

Study-level findings and limits: In healthy controls, MAIT alpha CDR3s were common; in HIV+ repertoires, severely depleted. In HIV-infected patients, the apparent post-therapy Gini index recovery did not replicate in size-matched data.

Reverse transcription used around 500 ng RNA and constant-region primers for alpha and beta. Each of the alpha and beta chains got its own library through chain-specific third strand synthesis with indices. A single primer pair per chain amplified all rearrangements, with per-molecule barcodes. TCRdb reprocessed the 5' RACE reads with MiXCR, giving one entry per CDR3 protein. The sample contains over 10,000 distinct CDR3 sequences, under 13% of which appear only once. No cell fractionation was done, so the repertoire covers all unsorted peripheral blood T cells. The CDR3 consists of 13 residues. Germline assignment: CDR1 SQVTM and CDR2 ANQGSEA. Trimming shortened V by 0 bases and J by 5 bases, and 10 bases separated the two germline ends.

This chain links TRBV29-1 with TRBJ1-1; D remains unclear. Sequencing was done on a sample of blood. This TCR came from an adult in good health. The DNA of the CDR3 is TGCAGCGTTGAAGAATCCGAGGGAACTGAAGCTTTCTTT. Its protein is CSVEESEGTEAFF.